This section outlines one TCR beta chain sequence together with its context. The CDR3 consists of 17 residues. V lost 5 bases and J lost 0; bases outside the gene matches: 13. Per germline, CDR1 SEHNR and CDR2 FQNEAQ (reference sequence). These data originate in a study of blood T cells in healthy people across ages. A second about 7 to 12 cycle PCR used barcoded and J-beta primers. TCRdb recomputed calls from the 5' RACE reads with MiXCR, one row per CDR3 protein. The sample has about 760,000 distinct CDR3 sequences, about 61% seen once; the top ten hold around 24%. This TCR came from a man aged 40-49 years in good health. J is TRBJ2-7 and V is TRBV7-9, with 7 bases matching TRBD2. Sequenced sample: blood. The CDR3 DNA reads as TGTGCCAGCAGCCCCCCCCGCGGGAGCATCCTCTCCTACGAGCAGTACTTC. It encodes CASSPPRGSILSYEQYF.